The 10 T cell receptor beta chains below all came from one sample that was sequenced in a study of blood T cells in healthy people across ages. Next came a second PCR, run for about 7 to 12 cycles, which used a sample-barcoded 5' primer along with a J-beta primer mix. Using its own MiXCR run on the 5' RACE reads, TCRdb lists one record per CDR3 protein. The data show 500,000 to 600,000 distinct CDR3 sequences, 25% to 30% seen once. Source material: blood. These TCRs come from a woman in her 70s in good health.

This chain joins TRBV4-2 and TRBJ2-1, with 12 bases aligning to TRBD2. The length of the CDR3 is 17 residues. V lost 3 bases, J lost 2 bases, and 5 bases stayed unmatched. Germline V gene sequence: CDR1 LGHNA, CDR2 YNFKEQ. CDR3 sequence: CASSQATSGGTYNEQFF. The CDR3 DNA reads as TGTGCCAGCAGCCAGGCGACTAGCGGGGGTACCTACAATGAGCAGTTCTTC.

In nucleotides, the CDR3 is TGCGCCAGCAGCCAAGATGGTATTGACAAAGCTAACTATGGCTACACCTTC. It translates to CASSQDGIDKANYGYTF. This chain uses TRBV4-3 with TRBJ1-2; D is unresolved. The germline V and J ends were trimmed by 0 bases and 0 bases, with 14 bases remaining between them. The germline gives CDR1 LGHNA, CDR2 YSLEER. The CDR3 sequence is 17 residues long.

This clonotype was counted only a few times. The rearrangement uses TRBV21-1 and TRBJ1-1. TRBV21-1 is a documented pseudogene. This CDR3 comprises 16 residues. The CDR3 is CASSLTSGGLNTEAFF. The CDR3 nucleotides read TGTGCCAGCAGCCTGACGAGCGGGGGCCTGAACACTGAAGCTTTCTTT.

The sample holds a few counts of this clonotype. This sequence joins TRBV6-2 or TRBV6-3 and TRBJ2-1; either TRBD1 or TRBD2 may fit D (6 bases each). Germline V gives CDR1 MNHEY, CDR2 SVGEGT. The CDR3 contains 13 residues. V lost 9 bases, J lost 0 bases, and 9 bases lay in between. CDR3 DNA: TGTGCCAGAGAGGGGGGCTCCTACAATGAGCAGTTCTTC. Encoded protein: CAREGGSYNEQFF.

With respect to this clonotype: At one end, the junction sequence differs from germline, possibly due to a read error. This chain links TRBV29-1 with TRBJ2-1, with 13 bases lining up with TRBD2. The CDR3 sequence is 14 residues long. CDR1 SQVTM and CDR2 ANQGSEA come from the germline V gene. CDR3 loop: CGVTGTSGDNEQFF. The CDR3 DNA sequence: TGCGGCGTGACCGGGACTAGCGGGGACAATGAGCAGTTCTTC.

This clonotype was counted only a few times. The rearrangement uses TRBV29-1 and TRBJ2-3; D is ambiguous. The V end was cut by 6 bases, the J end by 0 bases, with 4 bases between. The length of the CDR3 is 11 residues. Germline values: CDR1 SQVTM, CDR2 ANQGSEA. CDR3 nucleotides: TGCAGCGTAAGAAGCACAGATACGCAGTATTTT. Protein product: CSVRSTDTQYF.

The CDR3 spells CASSPYGGIGEKLFF. The CDR3 coding sequence is TGCGCCAGCAGCCCCTACGGAGGGATTGGAGAAAAACTGTTTTTT. The chain combines TRBV4-3 with TRBJ1-4; D is uncertain. The CDR3 consists of 15 residues. The V and J ends lost 4 bases and 8 bases respectively, with 17 bases between them. The germline CDR1 and CDR2 sequences are LGHNA and YSLEER.

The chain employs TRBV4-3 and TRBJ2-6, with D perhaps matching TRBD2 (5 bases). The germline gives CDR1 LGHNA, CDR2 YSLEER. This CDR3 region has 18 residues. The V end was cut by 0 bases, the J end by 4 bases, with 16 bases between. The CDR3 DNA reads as TGCGCCAGCAGCCAAGATTGGGAGACATCGCCCGGGGCCAACGTCCTGACTTTC. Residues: CASSQDWETSPGANVLTF.

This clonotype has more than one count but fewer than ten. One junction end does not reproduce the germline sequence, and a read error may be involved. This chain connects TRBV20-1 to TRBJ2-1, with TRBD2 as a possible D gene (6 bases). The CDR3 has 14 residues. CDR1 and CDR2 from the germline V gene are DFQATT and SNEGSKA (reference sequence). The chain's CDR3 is CAFGARDFDNEQFF. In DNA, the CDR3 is TGTGCCTTCGGGGCGCGGGACTTCGACAATGAGCAGTTCTTC.

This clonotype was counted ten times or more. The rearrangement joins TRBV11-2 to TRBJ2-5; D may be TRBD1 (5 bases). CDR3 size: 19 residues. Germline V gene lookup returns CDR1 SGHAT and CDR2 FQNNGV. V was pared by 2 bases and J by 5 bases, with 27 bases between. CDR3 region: CASSLLFPPYGPPGETQYF. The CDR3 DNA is TGTGCCAGCAGCTTACTTTTTCCCCCCTATGGCCCACCAGGGGAGACCCAGTACTTC.